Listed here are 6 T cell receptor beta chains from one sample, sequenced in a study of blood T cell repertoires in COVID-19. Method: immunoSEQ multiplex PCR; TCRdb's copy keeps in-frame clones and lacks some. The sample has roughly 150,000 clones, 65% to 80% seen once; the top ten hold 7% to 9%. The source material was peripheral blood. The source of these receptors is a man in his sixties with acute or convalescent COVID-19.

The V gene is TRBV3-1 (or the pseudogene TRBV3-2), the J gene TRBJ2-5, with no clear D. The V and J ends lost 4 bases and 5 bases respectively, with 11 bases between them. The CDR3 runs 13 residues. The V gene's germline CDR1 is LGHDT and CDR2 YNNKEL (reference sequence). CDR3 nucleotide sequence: TGTGCCAGCAGCCCTTGGAGACCGGAGACCCAGTACTTC. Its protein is CASSPWRPETQYF.

The CDR3 spells CASSAPQTVNTEAFF. The CDR3 DNA reads TGTGCCAGCAGTGCTCCGCAAACAGTGAACACTGAAGCTTTCTTT. The chain carries TRBV2 and TRBJ1-1; D remains ambiguous. The ends were cut back, 4 bases at V and 0 bases at J, with 12 bases in the middle. CDR3 length: 15 residues. Germline V gene data show CDR1 as SNHLY and CDR2 as FYNNEI.

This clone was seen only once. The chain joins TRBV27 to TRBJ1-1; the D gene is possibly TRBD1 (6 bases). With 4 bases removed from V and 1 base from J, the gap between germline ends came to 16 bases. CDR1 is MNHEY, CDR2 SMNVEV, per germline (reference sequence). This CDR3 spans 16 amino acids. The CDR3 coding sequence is TGTGCCAGCAGTTCCCGGAACAGGGTGTGGAACACTGAAGCTTTCTTT. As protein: CASSSRNRVWNTEAFF.

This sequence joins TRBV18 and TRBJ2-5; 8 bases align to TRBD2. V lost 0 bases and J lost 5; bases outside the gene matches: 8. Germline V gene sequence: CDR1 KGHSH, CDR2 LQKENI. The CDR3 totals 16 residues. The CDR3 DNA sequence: TGTGCCAGCTCACCACCTCCGCGGGGGGAGTTGGAGACCCAGTACTTC. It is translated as CASSPPPRGELETQYF.

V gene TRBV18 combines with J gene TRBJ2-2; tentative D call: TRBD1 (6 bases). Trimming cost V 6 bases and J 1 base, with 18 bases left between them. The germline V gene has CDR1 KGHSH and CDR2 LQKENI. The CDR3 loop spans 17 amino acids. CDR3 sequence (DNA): TGTGCCAGCTCTCTCGACAGGACCGCTTTGAACACCGGGGAGCTGTTTTTT. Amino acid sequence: CASSLDRTALNTGELFF.

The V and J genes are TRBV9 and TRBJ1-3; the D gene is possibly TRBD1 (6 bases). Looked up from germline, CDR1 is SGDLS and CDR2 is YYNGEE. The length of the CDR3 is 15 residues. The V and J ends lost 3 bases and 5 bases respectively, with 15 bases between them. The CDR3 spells CASSAGGRARNTIYF. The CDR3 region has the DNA TGTGCCAGCAGCGCGGGGGGCAGGGCTAGAAACACCATATATTTT.